The 8 T cell receptor beta chains listed next were all sequenced from one sample in a study of T cell responses to AZD1222 COVID-19 vaccine. Clones were read by immunoSEQ multiplex PCR, and TCRdb kept only the in-frame ones, dropping some. The sample shows 95,000 to 150,000 clones, roughly 91% of them seen only once. The specimen was peripheral blood, collected 28 days after the second AZD1222 dose. Receptors were obtained from an adult who received the AZD1222 COVID-19 vaccine.

The rearrangement uses TRBV27 and TRBJ1-5; D remains ambiguous. The CDR3 is 15 residues long. With 2 bases removed from V and 1 base from J, the gap between germline ends came to 9 bases. Germline CDR1 MNHEY, CDR2 SMNVEV (reference sequence). DNA for the CDR3: TGTGCCAGCAGTTTAAAGGGTGGAAGCAATCAGCCCCAGCATTTT. Protein: CASSLKGGSNQPQHF.

The V gene is TRBV2, the J gene TRBJ1-4, with D possibly TRBD1 on 5 matching bases. Trimming removed 5 bases at V and 1 base at J, with 8 bases between. This CDR3 contains 14 residues. Germline CDR1 SNHLY, CDR2 FYNNEI. CDR3 sequence reads: CASSPRVTNEKLFF. Here the CDR3 DNA reads TGTGCCAGCAGTCCCAGGGTAACTAATGAAAAACTGTTTTTT.

In its sample, this clone was seen once. The V gene is TRBV14, the J gene TRBJ1-6, with 8 bases that match TRBD1. Germline V lookup: CDR1 SGHDN, CDR2 FVKESK. After removal of 4 bases from V and 3 bases from J, the junction contained 2 bases not matched to a gene. This CDR3 region has 15 residues. CDR3: CASSPTGVYNSPLHF. In nucleotides, the CDR3 is TGTGCCAGCAGCCCGACAGGGGTCTATAATTCACCCCTCCACTTT.

This chain's CDR3 is CASSPGQTEKLFF. The CDR3 bases are TGTGCCAGCAGCCCGGGACAGACAGAAAAACTGTTTTTT. The genes are TRBV5-6 and TRBJ1-4; 7 bases align to TRBD1. The CDR3 runs 13 residues. CDR1 and CDR2 from the germline V gene are SGHDT and YYEEEE. With 4 bases clipped from V and 8 bases from J, the junction kept 5 bases outside the gene matches.

The rearrangement links TRBV9 to TRBJ2-5; 7 positions match TRBD2. This CDR3 has 15 residues. Per germline, CDR1 SGDLS and CDR2 YYNGEE. V was clipped by 0 bases and J by 0 bases; unmatched bases: 2. The CDR3 reads CASSVGGSYQETQYF. The CDR3 nucleotides are TGTGCCAGCAGCGTAGGCGGGAGTTACCAAGAGACCCAGTACTTC.

The rearrangement links TRBV13 to TRBJ1-2, with 7 bases fitting TRBD1. The CDR3 consists of 15 residues. Germline CDR1 reads PRHDT; CDR2 reads FYEKMQ (reference sequence). The ends lost 3 bases at V and 5 bases at J; junction bases unmatched: 9. CDR3 protein: CASSFGGQIMYGYTF. As DNA, the CDR3 is TGTGCCAGCAGCTTTGGGGGACAGATTATGTATGGCTACACCTTC.

The V and J genes are TRBV6-6 and TRBJ2-3; maybe TRBD2 (5 bases). The germline V and J ends were trimmed by 2 bases and 1 base, with 10 bases remaining between them. Germline V gene lookup returns CDR1 MNHNY and CDR2 SVGAGI (reference sequence). CDR3 length: 15 residues. The chain's CDR3 is CASSYPRTGTDTQYF. DNA for the CDR3: TGTGCCAGCAGTTACCCCCGGACTGGCACAGATACGCAGTATTTT.

The chain joins TRBV19 to TRBJ1-1; possibly TRBD1 for D (5 bases). CDR3 length: 11 residues. Trimming left V 8 bases short and J 7 bases short, with 11 bases between. Germline V gene lookup returns CDR1 LNHDA and CDR2 SQIVND (reference sequence). The CDR3 here is CASAGSFEAFF. CDR3 DNA: TGTGCCAGTGCAGGGTCCTTTGAAGCTTTCTTT.